This TCR beta chain was retrieved from a study of blood T cell repertoires in COVID-19. In the study overall: T cells, B-cell-depleted T cells, or PBMCs supplied cDNA or gDNA.

The V and J ends lost 7 bases and 5 bases respectively, with 24 bases between them. The length of the CDR3 is 15 residues. Germline CDR1 is SQVTM and CDR2 is ANQGSEA. Clones were read by immunoSEQ multiplex PCR, and TCRdb kept only the in-frame ones, dropping some. The repertoire has more than 85,000 clones, more than 80% of them found once; the top ten carry about 24%. The receptor comes from a human donor in a cohort sampled during active COVID-19. The chain has TRBV29-1 and TRBJ2-7, with D possibly TRBD1 on 6 matching bases. Sequences were obtained from peripheral blood. Here the CDR3 DNA reads TGCAGCGCCCTCTATCCGGGACAAGAGACCCACGAGCAGTACTTC. Residues: CSALYPGQETHEQYF.